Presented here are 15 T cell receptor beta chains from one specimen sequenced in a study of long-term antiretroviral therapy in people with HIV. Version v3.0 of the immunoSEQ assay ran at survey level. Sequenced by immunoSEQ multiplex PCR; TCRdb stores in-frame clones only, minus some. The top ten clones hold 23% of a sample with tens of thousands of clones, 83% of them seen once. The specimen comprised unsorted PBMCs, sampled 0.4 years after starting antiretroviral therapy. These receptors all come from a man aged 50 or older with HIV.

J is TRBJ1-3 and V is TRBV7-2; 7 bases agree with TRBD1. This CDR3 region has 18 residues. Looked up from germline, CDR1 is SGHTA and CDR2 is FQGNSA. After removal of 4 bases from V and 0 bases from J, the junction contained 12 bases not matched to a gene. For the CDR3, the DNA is TGTGCCAGCAGCTCTGCGGCGACAGGGACCTTCTCTGGAAACACCATATATTTT. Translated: CASSSAATGTFSGNTIYF.

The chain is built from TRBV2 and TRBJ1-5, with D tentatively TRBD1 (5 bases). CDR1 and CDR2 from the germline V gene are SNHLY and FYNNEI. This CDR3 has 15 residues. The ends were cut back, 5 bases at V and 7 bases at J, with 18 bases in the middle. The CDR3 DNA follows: TGTGCCAGCAGTCCCGGGACGGTTAAATTACAGCCCCAGCATTTT. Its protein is CASSPGTVKLQPQHF.

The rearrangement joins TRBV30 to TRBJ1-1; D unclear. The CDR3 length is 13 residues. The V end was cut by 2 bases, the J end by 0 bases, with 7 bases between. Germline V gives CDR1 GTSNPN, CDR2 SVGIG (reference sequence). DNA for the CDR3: TGTGCCTGGAGTCGAGTATTGAACACTGAAGCTTTCTTT. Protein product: CAWSRVLNTEAFF.

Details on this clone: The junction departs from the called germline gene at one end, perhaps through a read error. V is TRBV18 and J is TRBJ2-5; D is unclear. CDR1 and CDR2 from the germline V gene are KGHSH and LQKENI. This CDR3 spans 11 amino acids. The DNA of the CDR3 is TGTGCCAGCGAATACCAGGAGACCCAGTACTTC. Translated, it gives CASEYQETQYF.

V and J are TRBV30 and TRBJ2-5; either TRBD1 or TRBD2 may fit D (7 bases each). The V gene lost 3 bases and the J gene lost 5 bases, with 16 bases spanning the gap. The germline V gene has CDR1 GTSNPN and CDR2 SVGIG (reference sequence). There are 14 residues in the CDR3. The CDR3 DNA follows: TGTGCCTGGAGCCAGGGGGGGGGCCTGGAGACCCAGTACTTC. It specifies CAWSQGGGLETQYF.

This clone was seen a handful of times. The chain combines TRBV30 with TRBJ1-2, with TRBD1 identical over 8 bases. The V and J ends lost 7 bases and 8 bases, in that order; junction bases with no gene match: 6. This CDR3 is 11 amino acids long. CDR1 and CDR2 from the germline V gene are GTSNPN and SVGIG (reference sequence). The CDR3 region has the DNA TGTGCCTCAGGACAGGGCAACGGCTACACCTTC. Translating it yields CASGQGNGYTF.

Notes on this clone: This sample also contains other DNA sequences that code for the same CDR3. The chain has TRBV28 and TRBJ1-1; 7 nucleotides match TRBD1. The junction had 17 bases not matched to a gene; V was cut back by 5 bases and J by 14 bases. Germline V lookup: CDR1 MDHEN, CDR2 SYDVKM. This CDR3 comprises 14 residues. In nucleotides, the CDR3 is TGTGCCAGCAGTCAAAGGGGGCGCCGGGAAGTGGCCTTCTTT. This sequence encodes CASSQRGRREVAFF.

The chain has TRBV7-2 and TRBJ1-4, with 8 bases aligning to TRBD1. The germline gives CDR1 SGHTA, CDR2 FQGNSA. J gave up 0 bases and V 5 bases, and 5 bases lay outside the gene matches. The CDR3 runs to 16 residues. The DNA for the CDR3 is TGTGCCAGCAGCAGAAAACAGGGGGCAACTAATGAAAAACTGTTTTTT. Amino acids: CASSRKQGATNEKLFF. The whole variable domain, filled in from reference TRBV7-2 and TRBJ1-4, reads GAGVSQSPSNKVTEKGKDVELRCDPISGHTALYWYRQSLGQGLEFLIYFQGNSAPDKSGLPSDRFSAERTGGSVSTLTIQRTQQEDSAVYLCASSRKQGATNEKLFFGSGTQLSVL.

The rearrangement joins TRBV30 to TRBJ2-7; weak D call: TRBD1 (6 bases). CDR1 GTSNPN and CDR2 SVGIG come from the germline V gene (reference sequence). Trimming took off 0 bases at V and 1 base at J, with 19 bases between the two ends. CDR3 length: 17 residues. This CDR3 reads CAWSVSRPGDGSYEQYF. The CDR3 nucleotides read TGTGCCTGGAGTGTAAGCCGCCCAGGGGACGGGTCCTACGAGCAGTACTTC.

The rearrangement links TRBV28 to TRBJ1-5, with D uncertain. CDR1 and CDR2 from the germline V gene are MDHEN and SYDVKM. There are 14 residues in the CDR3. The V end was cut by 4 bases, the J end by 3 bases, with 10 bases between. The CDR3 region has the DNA TGTGCCAGCAGTTCTGGGGTCGACAATCAGCCCCAGCATTTT. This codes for CASSSGVDNQPQHF.

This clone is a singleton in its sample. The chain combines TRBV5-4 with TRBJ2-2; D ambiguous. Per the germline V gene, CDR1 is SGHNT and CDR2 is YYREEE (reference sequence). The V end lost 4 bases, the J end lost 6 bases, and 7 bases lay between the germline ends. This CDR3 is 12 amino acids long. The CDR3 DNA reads TGTGCCAGCAGCGCCTTTCCCGGGGAGCTGTTTTTT. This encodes CASSAFPGELFF.

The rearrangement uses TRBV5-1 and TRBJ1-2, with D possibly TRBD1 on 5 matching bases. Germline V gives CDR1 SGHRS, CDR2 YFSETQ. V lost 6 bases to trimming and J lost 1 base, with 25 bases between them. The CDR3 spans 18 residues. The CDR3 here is CASTPTSTGGRVNYGYTF. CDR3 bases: TGCGCCAGCACCCCTACATCTACGGGGGGTAGGGTTAACTATGGCTACACCTTC.

CDR3 protein: CASSSADSTGGELFF. For the CDR3, the DNA is TGTGCCAGCAGCTCCGCCGACTCAACGGGCGGGGAGCTGTTTTTT. The V and J genes are TRBV11-3 and TRBJ2-2; D is uncertain. V was cut by 4 bases and J by 7 bases, with 16 bases left in between. CDR3 length equals 15 residues. The V gene's germline CDR1 is SGHNT and CDR2 YENEEA.

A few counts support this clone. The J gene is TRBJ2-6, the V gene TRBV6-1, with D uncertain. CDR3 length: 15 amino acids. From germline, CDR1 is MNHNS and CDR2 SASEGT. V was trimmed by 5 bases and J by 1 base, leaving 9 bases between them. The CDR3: CASSPSLSGANVLTF. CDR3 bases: TGTGCCAGCAGTCCGAGTCTATCTGGGGCCAACGTCCTGACTTTC.

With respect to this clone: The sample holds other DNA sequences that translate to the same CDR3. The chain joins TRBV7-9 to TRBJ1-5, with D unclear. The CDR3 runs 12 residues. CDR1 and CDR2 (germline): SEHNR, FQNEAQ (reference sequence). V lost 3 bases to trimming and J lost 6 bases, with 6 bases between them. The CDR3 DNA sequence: TGTGCCAGCAGCTTGGGAACTCAGCCCCAGCATTTT. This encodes CASSLGTQPQHF.